The 13 T cell receptor beta chains in this list originate from one sample, sequenced in a study of cytomegalovirus exposure and HLA in healthy donors. This PCR relied on a set of 60 Vbeta primers and 13 Jbeta primers. Here immunoSEQ multiplex PCR was the method, and the copy in TCRdb shows in-frame clones only, minus some. Of 150,000 to 200,000 clones listed, 65% to 85% are singletons. The sequenced sample was PBMCs. These receptor sequences come from a man aged 35 to 55 in good health and CMV-seropositive.

The V call is TRBV6-1, the J call TRBJ1-6; no clear D. The CDR3 totals 15 residues. Germline lookup yields CDR1 MNHNS and CDR2 SASEGT. V was cut by 4 bases and J by 4 bases, with 11 bases left in between. CDR3 protein: CASSGKPGYNSPLHF. CDR3 nucleotide sequence: TGTGCCAGCAGTGGAAAACCAGGATATAATTCACCCCTCCACTTT.

The V call is TRBV27, the J call TRBJ2-1, with D maybe TRBD1 (7 bases). Germline values: CDR1 MNHEY, CDR2 SMNVEV (reference sequence). Trimming took off 6 bases at V and 4 bases at J, with 16 bases between the two ends. This CDR3 has 15 residues. The CDR3 nucleotides read TGTGCCAGCAGCTGGGGGGACAGAGAATACAATGAGCAGTTCTTC. As protein: CASSWGDREYNEQFF.

The chain joins TRBV9 to TRBJ2-2; tentative D call: TRBD1 (6 bases). In germline, CDR1 is SGDLS, CDR2 YYNGEE. The V gene lost 4 bases and the J gene lost 3 bases, with 16 bases spanning the gap. The CDR3 runs to 16 residues. In DNA, the CDR3 is TGTGCCAGCAGCCAACTGGACAGTCCCGACACCGGGGAGCTGTTTTTT. It codes for CASSQLDSPDTGELFF. Using reference TRBV9 and TRBJ2-2 for the parts outside the CDR3, the full variable domain is DSGVTQTPKHLITATGQRVTLRCSPRSGDLSVYWYQQSLDQGLQFLIQYYNGEERAKGNILERFSAQQFPDLHSELNLSSLELGDSALYFCASSQLDSPDTGELFFGEGSRLTVL.

V is TRBV5-1 and J is TRBJ2-2; tentatively, D is TRBD1 (5 bases). Looked up from germline, CDR1 is SGHRS and CDR2 is YFSETQ. CDR3 length equals 21 residues. Trimming took 3 bases from V and 0 from J, leaving 27 bases between them. This CDR3 is CASSSLQSTDSPTPNTGELFF. In nucleotides, the CDR3 is TGCGCCAGCAGCTCTTTACAGTCGACAGACTCCCCTACGCCGAACACCGGGGAGCTGTTTTTT. Looking up the rest from reference TRBV5-1 and TRBJ2-2 gives the full variable domain: KAGVTQTPRYLIKTRGQQVTLSCSPISGHRSVSWYQQTPGQGLQFLFEYFSETQRNKGNFPGRFSGRQFSNSRSEMNVSTLELGDSALYLCASSSLQSTDSPTPNTGELFFGEGSRLTVL.

V is TRBV19 and J is TRBJ2-3; D call uncertain. Trimming took 6 bases from V and 2 from J, leaving 9 bases between them. Looked up from germline, CDR1 is LNHDA and CDR2 is SQIVND (reference sequence). CDR3 size: 13 residues. The CDR3 region is CASRAFNTDTQYF. The DNA of the CDR3 is TGTGCCAGTAGAGCCTTTAACACAGATACGCAGTATTTT.

The chain is built from TRBV5-1 and TRBJ2-5, with D possibly matching TRBD2 (7 bases). Looked up from germline, CDR1 is SGHRS and CDR2 is YFSETQ. V shed 1 base and J shed 2 bases, with 18 bases lying between them. The CDR3 is 17 residues long. This chain's CDR3 is CASSLSGIEGGQETQYF. The CDR3 bases are TGCGCCAGCAGCTTGTCGGGTATAGAGGGGGGGCAAGAGACCCAGTACTTC.

The genes are TRBV5-4 and TRBJ2-5; 8 nucleotides line up with TRBD1. V shed 3 bases and J 4 bases; nucleotides not matched to a gene: 8. The germline CDR1 and CDR2 sequences are SGHNT and YYREEE (reference sequence). The CDR3 is 15 amino acids. The CDR3: CASSWGPGGAETQYF. The DNA for the CDR3 is TGTGCCAGCAGCTGGGGCCCAGGGGGCGCAGAGACCCAGTACTTC.

V is TRBV5-4 and J is TRBJ2-2, with D possibly TRBD2 on 6 matching bases. Germline V gene lookup returns CDR1 SGHNT and CDR2 YYREEE (reference sequence). This CDR3 has 15 amino acids. Trimming left V 4 bases short and J 1 base short, with 11 bases between. CDR3 nucleotide sequence: TGTGCCAGCAGCCTGGGACTGATGAACACCGGGGAGCTGTTTTTT. As protein: CASSLGLMNTGELFF.

As concerns this clone: A far larger clone is a single base away, which makes a read error likely. The sample holds other DNA sequences that translate to the same CDR3. The rearrangement links TRBV5-1 to TRBJ2-2, with D perhaps matching TRBD1 (6 bases). Trimming shortened V by 0 bases and J by 1 base, and 7 bases separated the two germline ends. The length of the CDR3 is 15 residues. The germline gives CDR1 SGHRS, CDR2 YFSETQ. For the CDR3, the DNA is TGCGCCAGCAGCTTGGGACAGGTGAACACCGGGGAGCTGTTTTTT. It translates to CASSLGQVNTGELFF.

The V call is TRBV5-1, the J call TRBJ2-1, with TRBD2 matching 8 bases. This CDR3 contains 14 residues. Germline values: CDR1 SGHRS, CDR2 YFSETQ. V lost 8 bases to trimming and J lost 8 bases; unmatched junction nucleotides: 12. CDR3: CASRLQGSGDEQFF. The CDR3, as DNA: TGCGCCAGTCGACTACAGGGTAGCGGGGATGAGCAGTTCTTC.

This chain uses TRBV7-3 with TRBJ2-3; TRBD2 matches 8 bases. Germline V gene lookup returns CDR1 SGHTA and CDR2 FQGTGA. This CDR3 region has 16 residues. The V and J ends lost 1 base and 3 bases, in that order; junction bases with no gene match: 6. DNA for the CDR3: TGTGCCAGCAGCTTAAATTCTGCGGGGGGAACAGATACGCAGTATTTT. This gives the protein CASSLNSAGGTDTQYF. The full variable domain, completed using reference TRBV7-3 and TRBJ2-3, is GAGVSQTPSNKVTEKGKYVELRCDPISGHTALYWYRQSLGQGPEFLIYFQGTGAADDSGLPNDRFFAVRPEGSVSTLKIQRTERGDSAVYLCASSLNSAGGTDTQYFGPGTRLTVL.

The rearrangement links TRBV7-8 to TRBJ2-3; 11 positions match TRBD2. V dropped 1 base and J dropped 4; count of bases not matched to a gene: 4. The CDR3 runs 16 residues. Looked up from germline, CDR1 is SGHVS and CDR2 is FQNEAQ. In DNA, the CDR3 is TGTGCCAGCAGCTTAGGGGCTAGCGGGGGGCCAGATACGCAGTATTTT. Amino acid sequence: CASSLGASGGPDTQYF.

The chain employs TRBV19 and TRBJ1-5; TRBD1 aligns across 7 bases. With V trimmed by 7 bases and J by 5 bases, 8 bases remained unmatched. In germline, CDR1 is LNHDA, CDR2 SQIVND (reference sequence). This CDR3 spans 14 amino acids. The CDR3 DNA reads as TGTGCCAGTAACCTACAGGGGATGTATCAGCCCCAGCATTTT. Translation gives CASNLQGMYQPQHF.